This T cell receptor beta chain was sequenced during a study of blood T cells in healthy people across ages (dated by TCRdb to between 2015 and 2017). Background on the whole study: In model experiments, template switching captured roughly one uniquely barcoded TCR beta cDNA molecule for every two T cells. The study measured age-related changes in TCR beta repertoire diversity using deep sequencing normalized with unique cDNA molecular identifiers. The donors were split into four age groups: young (average around 16 years), middle-aged (over 35), aged (more than 60) and long-lived (about 74). Donors of different ages were randomly distributed across sequencing lanes to avoid experimental bias. Two additional independent replicas of 1 million unique cDNA reads from the same blood draw were analyzed for two donors (one aged 18 to 30 and one aged 80 or older).

Library preparation used 5' RACE. TCRdb records Illumina HiSeq 2500 as the sequencer. A second PCR of roughly 6 to 11 cycles was run with a J-beta primer mix and a sample-barcoded 5' primer. A unique molecular identifier was introduced onto each TCR beta cDNA molecule by a template-switch 5' adaptor carrying 12 random nucleotides. At least 2.5 million CDR3-containing paired-end reads were obtained from each sample. First-strand cDNA was synthesized from all RNA with the Mint cDNA synthesis kit, primed by a TRBC-specific oligonucleotide. After uracil-DNA glycosylase treatment, a first 18-cycle PCR used universal primers M1SS and BC2_uni_R on all cDNA. As for the original processing: Normalization of each sample was performed by random selection of 1 million high-quality reads, each carrying a distinct molecular identifier. Instead of being binned into consensus sequences, reads that shared molecular identifiers were thrown out. MiTCR, set to a Q25 quality threshold and the strictest error-elimination algorithm, was used for CDR3 identification, clonotype clustering and error correction. A nonparametric unseen species model using Euler transformation provided a lower-bound estimate of total TCR beta diversity. Through fastp at Q25 and MiXCR, TCRdb rebuilt clones from the public reads, retaining in-frame beta chains. Each entry is one CDR3 protein sequence, shown with its most common DNA and genes. These V and J calls are TCRdb output, not the study's own analysis. Present in this sample are some 900,000 distinct CDR3 sequences, around 48% of which were seen just once. The ten largest clonotypes hold roughly 13% of the sample.

The CDR3 starts with the cysteine, ends with the phenylalanine, and has 14 residues. Only the CDR3 part of the read is kept: 42 bases, read in frame from the first base. Via the germline V gene (reference sequence), CDR1 is SGHKS and CDR2 YYEKEE. Trimming removed 0 bases from V and 7 bases from J, leaving 8 bases between the germline ends. This clonotype occurred a few times. Its antigen is currently not known. No base quality values were provided; no much bigger clone lies one nucleotide off. Donors were 40 or so systemically healthy Caucasian individuals from Russia aged roughly 6 to 95 years. Each donor gave 9.5 to 10 milliliters of peripheral blood, drawn into EDTA-treated Vacutainer tubes. Ficoll-Paque density-gradient centrifugation was used to isolate PBMCs, with at least 7 million per sample. Trizol reagent was used to extract total RNA from PBMCs, with at least 5.5 micrograms per sample. Naive CD45RAhigh/CD27high T cell percentages were measured by flow cytometry on a PBMC aliquot from every donor.

Findings and caveats that apply to the study as a whole: As age increased, observed TCR beta diversity per million T cells dropped in a roughly linear way, and a significant reduction was already evident by age roughly 40. Because donor CMV infection status was unknown, age-related changes in expanded clonotypes were potentially confounded. The percentage of naive T cells measured by flow cytometry correlated strongly with observed TCR beta diversity. Conclusive comparison of naive and antigen-experienced compartments was prevented by the profiling of bulk unsorted PBMCs. Estimates of total diversity based on one million sequenced T cells were considered lower bounds and underestimates. Compared with the aged group, the long-lived group had more naive CD4+ T cells, fewer expanded clones and increased TCR diversity, a pattern suggesting age selection.

The source material was blood. The receptor was isolated from a man aged 25-40 years in good health. This chain joins TRBV5-5 to TRBJ1-6; no D gene is confidently identified. The DNA sequence follows: TGTGCCAGCAGCTTGGTCCGGATAAATTCACCCCTCCACTTT. Its protein product is CASSLVRINSPLHF.